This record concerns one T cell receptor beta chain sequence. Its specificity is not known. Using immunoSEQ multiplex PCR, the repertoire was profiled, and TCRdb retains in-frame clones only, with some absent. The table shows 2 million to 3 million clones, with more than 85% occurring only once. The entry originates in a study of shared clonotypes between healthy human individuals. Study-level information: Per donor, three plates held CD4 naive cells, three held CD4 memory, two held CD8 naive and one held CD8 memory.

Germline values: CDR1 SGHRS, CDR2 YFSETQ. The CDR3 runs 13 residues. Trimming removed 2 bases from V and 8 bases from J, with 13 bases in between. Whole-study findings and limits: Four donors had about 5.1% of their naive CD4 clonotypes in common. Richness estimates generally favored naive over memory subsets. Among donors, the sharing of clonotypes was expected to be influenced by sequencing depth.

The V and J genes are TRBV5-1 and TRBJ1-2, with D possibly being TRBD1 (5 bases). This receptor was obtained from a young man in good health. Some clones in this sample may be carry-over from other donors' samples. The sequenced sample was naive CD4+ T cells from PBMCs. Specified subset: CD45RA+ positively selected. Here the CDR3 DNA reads TGCGCCAGCAGCTTTGGCAGGGCCTGGGGCTACACCTTC. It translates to CASSFGRAWGYTF.